The 17 T cell receptor beta chains presented below share a single source sample, sequenced in a study of shared clonotypes between healthy human individuals. Clones were read by immunoSEQ multiplex PCR, and TCRdb kept only the in-frame ones, dropping some. The sample records around 980,000 clones, 78% being singletons. Sequenced material: memory CD4+ T cells from PBMCs. Subset reported: CD45RA-negative fraction. Receptor source: a man aged 18-30 years in good health. Some clones in this sample may be carry-over from other donors' samples.

J is TRBJ2-5 and V is TRBV5-1, with 10 nucleotides matching TRBD1. Germline V gene lookup returns CDR1 SGHRS and CDR2 YFSETQ. The CDR3 is 15 residues long. V gave up 3 bases and J gave up 3 bases; unmatched junction bases: 5. The CDR3 DNA is TGCGCCAGCAGCTCATCCGGGACAGGGGAAGAGACCCAGTACTTC. Amino acid sequence: CASSSSGTGEETQYF. The complete variable domain, with remaining parts taken from reference TRBV5-1 and TRBJ2-5, reads KAGVTQTPRYLIKTRGQQVTLSCSPISGHRSVSWYQQTPGQGLQFLFEYFSETQRNKGNFPGRFSGRQFSNSRSEMNVSTLELGDSALYLCASSSSGTGEETQYFGPGTRLLVL.

This clone was recorded a few times. This chain connects TRBV30 to TRBJ1-1; the D gene is possibly TRBD1 (6 bases). The CDR3 is 14 residues long. Germline V lookup: CDR1 GTSNPN, CDR2 SVGIG (reference sequence). Trimming pared 2 bases from V and 3 bases from J, leaving 13 bases between. CDR3 amino acids: CAWSHRDGDTEAFF. The CDR3, as DNA: TGTGCCTGGAGTCACAGGGACGGGGACACTGAAGCTTTCTTT.

This clone was seen a handful of times. The gene calls are TRBV2 and TRBJ2-5; D is ambiguous. The length of the CDR3 is 11 residues. Germline V gene sequence: CDR1 SNHLY, CDR2 FYNNEI. Trimming left V 4 bases short and J 5 bases short, with 5 bases between. This CDR3 is CASSVVETQYF. The DNA for the CDR3 is TGTGCCAGCAGTGTTGTGGAGACCCAGTACTTC. The variable domain in full, completed from reference TRBV2 and TRBJ2-5, reads EPEVTQTPSHQVTQMGQEVILRCVPISNHLYFYWYRQILGQKVEFLVSFYNNEISEKSEIFDDQFSVERPDGSNFTLKIRSTKLEDSAMYFCASSVVETQYFGPGTRLLVL.

V is TRBV2 and J is TRBJ2-7; 11 bases agree with TRBD1. Germline loops: CDR1 SNHLY, CDR2 FYNNEI. After removal of 3 bases from V and 3 bases from J, the junction contained 4 bases not matched to a gene. The CDR3 loop spans 15 amino acids. This CDR3 reads CASSEGQGGYYEQYF. CDR3 coding DNA: TGTGCCAGCAGTGAGGGACAGGGGGGATACTACGAGCAGTACTTC.

The J gene is TRBJ2-1, the V gene TRBV29-1; 7 bases map to TRBD1. The germline gives CDR1 SQVTM, CDR2 ANQGSEA. This CDR3 comprises 15 residues. The trim removed 3 bases at V and 3 bases at J, leaving 8 bases unmatched. The CDR3 loop reads CSVERDSNIYNEQFF. In DNA form, the CDR3 reads TGCAGCGTTGAGAGGGACAGTAACATCTACAATGAGCAGTTCTTC.

V gene TRBV21-1 combines with J gene TRBJ2-1; the table names TRBD1, a call not compared with the DNA. TRBV21-1 is tagged as a pseudogene. The CDR3 is 14 residues long. The CDR3 sequence is CASDIKHSYNEQFF. The CDR3 nucleotides read TGTGCCAGCGATATAAAACACTCCTACAATGAGCAGTTCTTC.

This clone was observed a single time. The gene calls are TRBV14 and TRBJ2-3; 8 nucleotides line up with TRBD2. Per the germline V gene, CDR1 is SGHDN and CDR2 is FVKESK. CDR3 length: 14 residues. V was pared by 4 bases and J by 3 bases, with 3 bases of the junction left unmatched. CDR3 sequence reads: CASSRGLVTDTQYF. CDR3 coding DNA: TGTGCCAGCAGCCGGGGACTAGTGACAGATACGCAGTATTTT.

The CDR3 DNA is TGCGCCAGCAGCTTGGGGGAGGAACTAGCCAAAAACATTCAGTACTTC. It translates to CASSLGEELAKNIQYF. This sequence joins TRBV5-1 and TRBJ2-4; maybe TRBD2 (6 bases). Between the trimmed V and J ends, which lost 0 bases and 0 bases, there was a span of 10 bases. CDR1 is SGHRS and CDR2 is YFSETQ in the germline V gene. This CDR3 is 16 amino acids long.

The chain employs TRBV2 and TRBJ1-1, with TRBD1 matching over 7 bases. This CDR3 is built from 13 residues. Germline values: CDR1 SNHLY, CDR2 FYNNEI. J lost 3 bases, V lost 6 bases, and 4 bases had no gene match. The CDR3 loop is CASRQGRDTEAFF. CDR3 in DNA: TGTGCCAGCAGACAGGGGAGGGACACTGAAGCTTTCTTT.

In its sample, this clone was seen once. The V call is TRBV28, the J call TRBJ2-1; the D gene could be TRBD1 or TRBD2 (5 bases each). With 7 bases removed from V and 5 bases from J, the gap between germline ends came to 21 bases. The CDR3 contains 16 residues. Germline V CDR1 and CDR2: MDHEN, SYDVKM. CDR3 protein: CASTRPRGRRDNEQFF. The DNA for the CDR3 is TGTGCCAGCACCCGGCCTCGGGGCCGGAGAGACAATGAGCAGTTCTTC.

Concerning this clone itself: This sample includes further DNA sequences coding for the same CDR3. This rearrangement joins TRBV10-3 to TRBJ1-2; D is unresolved. Trimming cost V 0 bases and J 4 bases, with 3 bases left between them. Germline values: CDR1 ENHRY, CDR2 SYGVKD. The CDR3 covers 12 residues. The CDR3 sequence: CAISESGYGYTF. The CDR3 DNA is TGTGCCATCAGTGAGTCAGGCTATGGCTACACCTTC.

The genes are TRBV4-2 and TRBJ2-3; 9 bases are a match to TRBD2. CDR1 is LGHNA, CDR2 YNFKEQ, per germline. There are 17 residues in the CDR3. V lost 5 bases to trimming and J lost 1 base; unmatched junction nucleotides: 10. The CDR3 DNA reads as TGTGCCAGCAGCGCTCGAGGAGCGGGAGGAGGCACAGATACGCAGTATTTT. Amino acids: CASSARGAGGGTDTQYF.

Worth noting for this clone: A much larger clone differs from this one at a single base, so this may be a read error. The sample holds other DNA sequences that translate to the same CDR3. V and J are TRBV7-2 and TRBJ2-7; D gene uncertain. Looked up from germline, CDR1 is SGHTA and CDR2 is FQGNSA. V was cut by 1 base and J by 0 bases, with 7 bases left in between. The CDR3 consists of 14 residues. The CDR3 nucleotides are TGTGCCAGCAGCTTAGGAGGAGTCTCCTACGAGCAGTACTTC. Translated: CASSLGGVSYEQYF.

The chain links TRBV6-1 to TRBJ2-3; no clear D. V was pared by 4 bases and J by 6 bases, with 11 bases between. Germline assignment: CDR1 MNHNS and CDR2 SASEGT. This CDR3 is built from 13 residues. The CDR3 nucleotides read TGTGCCAGCAGTGTGACATGGCAGGATACGCAGTATTTT. Encoded protein: CASSVTWQDTQYF.

CDR3 loop: CASSQTSGSYNEQFF. For the CDR3, the DNA is TGTGCCAGCAGCCAGACTAGCGGGAGCTACAATGAGCAGTTCTTC. V usage is TRBV7-3 and J usage is TRBJ2-1; 12 nucleotides line up with TRBD2. CDR3 size: 15 residues. The V segment lost 5 bases and the J segment 3 bases; nucleotides outside the gene matches: 2. Germline CDR1 is SGHTA and CDR2 is FQGTGA.

The chain joins TRBV5-1 to TRBJ2-7; 11 bases fit TRBD2. J lost 6 bases, V lost 0 bases, and 11 bases had no gene match. This CDR3 is built from 17 residues. Germline V CDR1 and CDR2: SGHRS, YFSETQ. For the CDR3, the DNA is TGCGCCAGCAGCTTGGGGGTAGCGGGAGGGCCCCTCGGCGAGCAGTACTTC. It yields the protein CASSLGVAGGPLGEQYF. Combining the CDR3 with reference TRBV5-1 and TRBJ2-7 gives the whole variable domain KAGVTQTPRYLIKTRGQQVTLSCSPISGHRSVSWYQQTPGQGLQFLFEYFSETQRNKGNFPGRFSGRQFSNSRSEMNVSTLELGDSALYLCASSLGVAGGPLGEQYFGPGTRLTVT.

The genes are TRBV28 and TRBJ2-5; TRBD2 matches 11 bases. The germline gives CDR1 MDHEN, CDR2 SYDVKM. The J segment lost 4 bases and the V segment lost 6 bases, leaving 10 bases of the junction unmatched. The CDR3 is 16 amino acids. Here the CDR3 DNA reads TGTGCCAGCAGAAGAGTAGCGGGAGGGCCAGGAGAGACCCAGTACTTC. Its protein is CASRRVAGGPGETQYF.